Listed here are 10 T cell receptor beta chains from one sample, sequenced in a study of T cells in Graves' hyperthyroidism and ophthalmopathy. The investigators amplified TCR beta CDR3 regions from RNA transcripts. The HTBI primer set was used in a first-round RT-PCR of the TCR CDR3. TCRdb re-called the multiplex PCR reads through MiXCR, storing one row per CDR3 protein. The sample carries under 750,000 distinct CDR3 sequences, roughly 20% recorded once. The specimen sequenced was blood. These receptors all stem from a woman between 45 and 60 years old with Graves' hyperthyroidism that later progressed to Graves' ophthalmopathy.

The chain has TRBV27 and TRBJ1-5; D gene unclear. This CDR3 has 15 amino acids. V was trimmed by 5 bases and J by 0 bases, leaving 11 bases between them. The V gene's germline CDR1 is MNHEY and CDR2 SMNVEV (reference sequence). CDR3 DNA sequence: TGTGCCAGCAGTCCTTATACGGATAGCAATCAGCCCCAGCATTTT. Translated: CASSPYTDSNQPQHF.

V gene TRBV12-3 or TRBV12-4 combines with J gene TRBJ1-2; TRBD1 aligns across 8 bases. The CDR3 covers 12 residues. V lost 7 bases to trimming and J lost 7 bases; unmatched junction nucleotides: 5. CDR3 residues: CASTRTGIGYTF. As DNA, the CDR3 is TGTGCCAGCACCCGGACAGGGATTGGCTACACCTTC.

This clonotype was seen repeatedly, ten times or more. The V and J genes are TRBV7-8 and TRBJ2-5; 9 bases agree with TRBD2. Germline V gives CDR1 SGHVS, CDR2 FQNEAQ. This CDR3 comprises 15 residues. After removal of 6 bases from V and 2 bases from J, the junction contained 7 bases not matched to a gene. The chain's CDR3 is CASSSYTSGQETQYF. Here the CDR3 DNA reads TGTGCCAGCAGTTCGTATACTAGCGGGCAAGAGACCCAGTACTTC.

This clonotype came up many times. V and J are TRBV30 and TRBJ1-2, with 7 bases fitting TRBD1. Germline V gene data show CDR1 as GTSNPN and CDR2 as SVGIG (reference sequence). CDR3 length: 13 amino acids. V was pared by 3 bases and J by 3 bases, with 4 bases of the junction left unmatched. The chain's CDR3 is CAWRQGMDYGYTF. DNA for the CDR3: TGTGCCTGGAGACAGGGGATGGACTATGGCTACACCTTC. The full variable domain, with the rest looked up from reference TRBV30 and TRBJ1-2, is SQTIHQWPATLVQPVGSPLSLECTVEGTSNPNLYWYRQAAGRGLQLLFYSVGIGQISSEVPQNLSASRPQDRQFILSSKKLLLSDSGFYLCAWRQGMDYGYTFGSGTRLTVV.

This clonotype appeared once. V usage is TRBV20-1 and J usage is TRBJ2-1, with 10 bases fitting TRBD2. The CDR3 is made up of 15 amino acids. The V segment lost 3 bases and the J segment 8 bases; nucleotides outside the gene matches: 10. CDR1 and CDR2 from the germline V gene are DFQATT and SNEGSKA (reference sequence). The CDR3 nucleotides are TGCAGTGCTAGGCCCCTAGCGGGGGTTGGGTATGAGCAGTTCTTC. It is translated as CSARPLAGVGYEQFF.

J is TRBJ2-3 and V is TRBV10-3; D not certain. Germline CDR1 reads ENHRY; CDR2 reads SYGVKD. The V end was cut by 4 bases, the J end by 2 bases, with 13 bases between. CDR3 length equals 15 residues. Here the CDR3 reads CAISVGSFNTDTQYF. The CDR3 region has the DNA TGTGCCATCAGTGTCGGTAGCTTCAACACAGATACGCAGTATTTT.

This clonotype was seen at least ten times. The J gene is TRBJ1-1, the V gene TRBV3-1; D is unresolved. With 2 bases removed from V and 1 base from J, the gap between germline ends came to 11 bases. CDR3 length equals 15 residues. Germline CDR1 and CDR2: LGHDT and YNNKEL (reference sequence). CDR3 in amino acids: CASSQLRAANTEAFF. In DNA, the CDR3 is TGTGCCAGCAGCCAACTGCGGGCAGCGAACACTGAAGCTTTCTTT.

The CDR3 sequence is CATSDPRTGEHYGYTF. The CDR3 nucleotides are TGTGCCACCAGTGATCCCCGGACAGGGGAACACTATGGCTACACCTTC. V is TRBV24-1 and J is TRBJ1-2, with 9 bases identical to TRBD1. J lost 3 bases, V lost 3 bases, and 7 bases had no gene match. This CDR3 has 16 amino acids. Germline values: CDR1 KGHDR, CDR2 SFDVKD.

V gene TRBV30 combines with J gene TRBJ1-2; 8 nucleotides match TRBD1. J lost 4 bases, V lost 5 bases, and 3 bases had no gene match. The CDR3 consists of 12 residues. CDR1 and CDR2 from the germline V gene are GTSNPN and SVGIG (reference sequence). The CDR3 nucleotides are TGTGCCTGGGGGACAGGCAGCTATGGCTACACCTTC. This sequence encodes CAWGTGSYGYTF.

This clonotype was counted many times. The rearrangement joins TRBV2 to TRBJ2-7; 8 nucleotides align to TRBD1. This CDR3 contains 14 residues. The germline V gene encodes CDR1 SNHLY and CDR2 FYNNEI. V lost 10 bases to trimming and J lost 7 bases; unmatched junction nucleotides: 15. The chain's CDR3 is CATLSRQGAGEQYF. The DNA of the CDR3 is TGTGCCACCTTAAGTCGGCAGGGGGCGGGGGAGCAGTACTTC.